The sequence of this TCR beta chain was determined in a study of radiotherapy plus CTLA-4 blockade in lung cancer. About the study: Objective responses arose in over 15% of patients, and 31% experienced disease control. Study-level results: Some TCR clones had been derived from tumors. These clones expanded in peripheral blood after radiotherapy plus ipilimumab.

Assay used: immunoSEQ multiplex PCR; TCRdb lists only in-frame clones, some missing. The table shows some 66,000 clones, with under 85% occurring only once. The CDR3 spans 13 residues. V dropped 3 bases and J dropped 12; count of bases not matched to a gene: 8. CDR1 is KGHSH, CDR2 LQKENI, per germline. As regards this clone: No antigen is known for it. Distinct nucleotide sequences in the sample also encode this CDR3.

The chain uses TRBV18 and TRBJ2-4; 7 positions match TRBD1. Sample: peripheral blood, taken from a patient treated with radiotherapy plus ipilimumab. The receptor comes from a human donor with non-small cell lung cancer who had a partial response to radiotherapy plus ipilimumab. The CDR3 DNA is TGTGCCAGCTCACCGCCCGGGACAGCCTATCAGTACTTC. Residues: CASSPPGTAYQYF.